This T cell receptor (beta chain) emerged from a study of cytomegalovirus exposure and HLA in healthy donors. Study information: Among the 350 to 500 donors who were genotyped, around 77% fell in the genetic ancestry cluster that is associated with self-reported Caucasian donors.

PCR employed 60 Vbeta and 13 Jbeta primers. Method: immunoSEQ multiplex PCR; TCRdb's copy keeps in-frame clones and lacks some. Of about 180,000 clones detected, 70% to 85% appear once; the ten largest clones hold approximately 0.7%. About this clone: Its matching antigen is unknown.

Study observations and caveats: A later analysis reported that several of the most significant clusters appeared to be linked to common viral pathogens, among them Epstein-Barr virus.

V lost 9 bases and J lost 8, with 10 bases in between. The CDR3 covers 11 residues. Germline CDR1 reads SEHNR; CDR2 reads FQNEAQ (reference sequence). Sequencing used PBMCs. The sequence was obtained from a woman aged 40 to 50 in good health and CMV-seronegative. The chain has TRBV7-9 and TRBJ2-2; D call uncertain. CDR3 in DNA: TGTGCCAGTGCCACGCGGGGGGAGCTGTTTTTT. Protein product: CASATRGELFF.